These 19 T cell receptor beta chains originate from one sample sequenced in a study of graft-versus-host responses after intestinal transplantation. Using immunoSEQ multiplex PCR, the repertoire was profiled, and TCRdb retains in-frame clones only, with some absent. In the table there are fewer than 110,000 clones, over 80% of which are singletons. These receptors' targets are unknown. The starting material was unstimulated CD4+ T cells sorted from spleen or lymph node cells, obtained before transplant. The receptor set was obtained from a human donor who was the organ donor for an intestinal transplant.

This clone was picked up a small number of times. This rearrangement joins TRBV5-1 to TRBJ2-1, with TRBD2 identical over 13 bases. Germline V lookup: CDR1 SGHRS, CDR2 YFSETQ. J gave up 6 bases and V 4 bases, and 4 bases lay outside the gene matches. CDR3 length: 15 amino acids. CDR3 residues: CASSPGTSGVNEQFF. The DNA for the CDR3 is TGCGCCAGCAGCCCCGGGACTAGCGGGGTCAATGAGCAGTTCTTC.

The chain links TRBV7-2 to TRBJ2-1; 11 bases agree with TRBD2. Germline assignment: CDR1 SGHTA and CDR2 FQGNSA. This CDR3 is built from 16 residues. V dropped 8 bases and J dropped 1; count of bases not matched to a gene: 7. The CDR3 sequence is CASHGLAGTSYNEQFF. CDR3 nucleotide sequence: TGTGCCAGCCACGGACTAGCGGGTACTTCCTACAATGAGCAGTTCTTC.

V gene TRBV6-1 combines with J gene TRBJ2-3; 9 bases map to TRBD2. J gave up 7 bases and V 8 bases, and 13 bases lay outside the gene matches. This CDR3 contains 15 residues. Germline V gives CDR1 MNHNS, CDR2 SASEGT. CDR3 DNA sequence: TGTGCCAGCTTTTCGGGCCACAGCGGGAGGTATACGCAGTATTTT. Amino acid sequence: CASFSGHSGRYTQYF.

This rearrangement joins TRBV28 to TRBJ2-1; no definite D call. CDR3 length equals 12 residues. Trimming took 4 bases from V and 8 from J, leaving 9 bases between them. Germline-derived CDR1 and CDR2 are MDHEN and SYDVKM. CDR3 in DNA: TGTGCCAGCAGTTCAGCTCCCGATGAGCAGTTCTTC. Translated: CASSSAPDEQFF.

V and J are TRBV10-3 and TRBJ1-3; D is perhaps TRBD1 (6 bases). This CDR3 spans 17 amino acids. Germline V gene lookup returns CDR1 ENHRY and CDR2 SYGVKD. V was shortened by 7 bases and J by 0 bases, with 19 bases between the two germline ends. The CDR3 nucleotides read TGTGCCATCACAAGGACAGTAATCCTTGGCTCTGGAAACACCATATATTTT. Residues: CAITRTVILGSGNTIYF.

The chain has TRBV19 and TRBJ2-1; 7 bases are a match to TRBD2. Trimming cost V 9 bases and J 0 bases; bases outside gene matches: 11. The CDR3 consists of 16 residues. Per the germline V gene, CDR1 is LNHDA and CDR2 is SQIVND (reference sequence). CDR3 DNA: TGTGCCAGCAAACCTCGCGGGGGTAGCTCCTACAATGAGCAGTTCTTC. It specifies CASKPRGGSSYNEQFF.

This chain links TRBV5-4 with TRBJ2-3, with 15 bases lining up with TRBD2. J gave up 3 bases and V 4 bases, and 3 bases lay outside the gene matches. The germline V gene encodes CDR1 SGHNT and CDR2 YYREEE (reference sequence). This CDR3 region has 16 residues. The DNA of the CDR3 is TGTGCCAGCAGCACAGGACTAGCGGGGGGGACAGATACGCAGTATTTT. As protein: CASSTGLAGGTDTQYF.

The V and J genes are TRBV4-1 and TRBJ1-4, with D possibly being TRBD1 (5 bases). CDR1 and CDR2 from the germline V gene are MGHRA and YSYEKL. The germline V and J ends were trimmed by 8 bases and 5 bases, with 21 bases remaining between them. CDR3 length: 16 residues. The CDR3 spells CASGVFRGGGNEKLFF. The DNA for the CDR3 is TGCGCCAGCGGCGTCTTTCGGGGGGGAGGAAATGAAAAACTGTTTTTT.

The chain employs TRBV11-2 and TRBJ2-7; TRBD1 matches 7 bases. This CDR3 is built from 16 residues. Germline loops: CDR1 SGHAT, CDR2 FQNNGV. The junction had 10 bases not matched to a gene; V was cut back by 2 bases and J by 3 bases. The CDR3 loop is CASSLRIPGQVYEQYF. DNA of the CDR3: TGTGCCAGCAGCTTACGTATACCCGGACAGGTCTACGAGCAGTACTTC. The full variable domain, completed using reference TRBV11-2 and TRBJ2-7, is EAGVAQSPRYKIIEKRQSVAFWCNPISGHATLYWYQQILGQGPKLLIQFQNNGVVDDSQLPKDRFSAERLKGVDSTLKIQPAKLEDSAVYLCASSLRIPGQVYEQYFGPGTRLTVT.

This chain connects TRBV23-1 to TRBJ1-5; D possibly corresponds to TRBD1 (6 bases). TRBV23-1 is assigned to the ORF class and has an uncertain function. This CDR3 is 13 amino acids long. V lost 6 bases to trimming and J lost 2 bases, with 8 bases between them. The CDR3 region is CASSHRGNQPQHF. The CDR3 DNA follows: TGCGCCAGCAGCCACAGGGGCAATCAGCCCCAGCATTTT.

This clone was seen only a few times. The chain employs TRBV27 and TRBJ1-2; D unresolved. Germline CDR1 and CDR2: MNHEY and SMNVEV (reference sequence). Trimming took 5 bases from V and 8 from J, leaving 15 bases between them. CDR3 length: 13 amino acids. The DNA for the CDR3 is TGTGCCAGCAGTGCCGCCGGGTTTAGCGGCTACACCTTC. Its translation is CASSAAGFSGYTF.

The rearrangement links TRBV4-1 to TRBJ2-7; D uncertain. V was clipped by 0 bases and J by 2 bases, with 11 bases between them. The CDR3 spans 15 residues. Germline values: CDR1 MGHRA, CDR2 YSYEKL. CDR3 protein: CASSQEGNRAYEQYF. Here the CDR3 DNA reads TGCGCCAGCAGCCAAGAGGGGAACAGAGCCTACGAGCAGTACTTC.

This chain connects TRBV11-2 to TRBJ2-7; D is unclear. The CDR3 is 13 residues long. Germline lookup yields CDR1 SGHAT and CDR2 FQNNGV. V was shortened by 5 bases and J by 3 bases, with 11 bases between the two germline ends. CDR3 coding DNA: TGTGCCAGCAGCGTAGGAATAGACTACGAGCAGTACTTC. The encoded protein is CASSVGIDYEQYF.

The chain combines TRBV5-4 with TRBJ1-1; no clear D. CDR1 is SGHNT, CDR2 YYREEE, per germline (reference sequence). V gave up 4 bases and J gave up 3 bases, with 16 bases separating them. The CDR3 runs 15 residues. The CDR3 sequence: CASSTTGGVDTEAFF. The CDR3 coding sequence is TGTGCCAGCAGCACGACGGGCGGGGTCGACACTGAAGCTTTCTTT.

The chain recombines TRBV6-5 with TRBJ1-2; a weak D match, TRBD1 (6 bases). Deletions cut 5 bases from V and 10 bases from J, with 17 bases between. The CDR3 contains 13 residues. CDR1 and CDR2 from the germline V gene are MNHEY and SVGAGI. The DNA for the CDR3 is TGTGCCAGCAGTGACGGACAGAACTTCGACTACACCTTC. Translated: CASSDGQNFDYTF.

The rearrangement links TRBV5-1 to TRBJ2-5, with a tentative D call TRBD1 (6 bases). The V end lost 4 bases, the J end lost 13 bases, and 32 bases lay between the germline ends. This CDR3 is built from 17 residues. Germline V gives CDR1 SGHRS, CDR2 YFSETQ. CDR3 DNA: TGCGCCAGCAGCCCCGTCACCGCTACAGGGAGCCCCAAGAGTTGGTACTTC. Its translation is CASSPVTATGSPKSWYF.

This clone was observed a single time. This chain connects TRBV27 to TRBJ2-1, with 13 nucleotides matching TRBD2. With V trimmed by 4 bases and J by 4 bases, 4 bases remained unmatched. The germline V gene has CDR1 MNHEY and CDR2 SMNVEV (reference sequence). The CDR3 is 16 amino acids. The CDR3 sequence is CASSSGTSGTYNEQFF. In DNA form, the CDR3 reads TGTGCCAGCAGTTCAGGGACTAGCGGGACTTACAATGAGCAGTTCTTC.

This chain connects TRBV5-6 to TRBJ1-2; possibly TRBD1 for D (6 bases). CDR3 length: 16 residues. Germline CDR1 is SGHDT and CDR2 is YYEEEE. V lost 5 bases to trimming and J lost 0 bases, with 17 bases between them. The CDR3 here is CASSPQGPRANYGYTF. CDR3 bases: TGTGCCAGCAGTCCCCAGGGGCCGCGGGCTAACTATGGCTACACCTTC.

V usage is TRBV6-1 and J usage is TRBJ1-1; 8 bases map to TRBD1. The junction had 2 bases not matched to a gene; V was cut back by 4 bases and J by 1 base. The CDR3 is 14 residues long. Per the germline V gene, CDR1 is MNHNS and CDR2 is SASEGT. The CDR3 protein is CASSVDRGNTEAFF. The DNA for the CDR3 is TGTGCCAGCAGTGTTGACAGGGGGAACACTGAAGCTTTCTTT.